This T cell receptor beta chain originates from a study of cytomegalovirus exposure and HLA in healthy donors (dated 2017 in TCRdb). Regarding the study in general: In an earlier analysis of several hundred of the donors, about 260 Gb of sequence data and 117 million unique TCR beta sequences from 150 million to 200 million T cells were reported. An early release covering roughly 640 HLA-typed donors comprised about 300 gigabases of sequencing data and around 85 million unique TCR sequences. Among the roughly 400 genotyped donors, around 81% belonged to the genetic ancestry cluster associated with self-reported Caucasian donors. The study was designed to test whether signatures of past pathogen exposure could be identified by cataloging public T cell receptors. The T cell repertoires of some 670 subjects were profiled by immunosequencing and related to cytomegalovirus serostatus. A separate validation cohort of roughly 130 different subjects was used in addition to the approximately 700-subject first cohort. To predict cytomegalovirus infection status, the study combined high-throughput TCR immunosequencing, statistical association of individual TCRs with disease status, and machine learning. A later analysis re-examined previously published TCR beta repertoires from 600 to 700 donors and added high-resolution HLA genotyping to investigate patterns of TCR occurrence. Rather than using new phenotypic data, the later analysis identified candidate immune exposures from TCR beta sequences and from how often those sequences occurred across donors. To decide whether each TCR beta V gene segment behaved as functional or pseudogenic, an earlier analysis of 587 of the donors relied on high-throughput TCR beta sequencing. Donor age, sex, ethnicity and CMV serostatus were compiled alongside the repertoire data. In a later genetic analysis, genome-wide SNP genotypes for about 55% of the roughly 700 donors were used, and that subset was treated as a discovery cohort. Every repertoire in the discovery cohort had been generated on one and the same sequencing platform. Both class I and class II loci were covered by HLA typing, at four-digit resolution. Typing coverage differed by locus: A, B, C, DRB1 and DQB1 were typed in roughly 620-630 donors, DQA1 in about 510, DPA1 in 600 to 610, and DPB1 in about 450. Five DR-DQ haplotypes were handled as single units for association and clustering because linkage in the cohort was strong. Across around 400 genotyped donors of the cohort, an average of roughly 250,000 unique TCR beta nucleotide sequences per donor were sequenced, and approximately 19% of those sequences were non-productive. General study outcomes and caveats: A group of highly shared sequence variants was considered likely to be a technical artifact of the sequencing pipeline. In vitro tests confirmed that a few of the cytomegalovirus-associated TCR beta chains recognize cytomegalovirus antigens. Over 15 rarely observed V segments, including chromosome 9 orphons, were excluded from the earlier analysis of approximately 500 of the donors because counts were too low. Across donors, most TCR sequences were observed very rarely, whereas some public TCRs were present in many individuals. A later genetic analysis associated a missense DCLRE1C variant with V-gene and J-gene trimming of TCR beta chains, and an independent cohort replicated the association. At a false discovery rate of 0.05, a later analysis linked about 17,000 TCR beta sequences to specific HLA alleles. Roughly uniform sequencing depth across donors was assumed in presence/absence analyses, although this assumption may not hold. In a later analysis, most CMV-associated TCR beta chains were found to appear HLA-restricted, with HLA associations seemingly driven largely by CMV exposure. Strong co-occurrence of HLA alleles, especially DR and DQ, made assigning TCR associations to individual alleles difficult. Cytomegalovirus status was reported to be diagnosed by the classifier with high specificity and sensitivity in both the original and validation cohorts. A total of 150 to 200 TCR beta chains were listed by the study as associated with cytomegalovirus. Linkage disequilibrium might explain the correlated functional status among segregating V segments, but an unknown experimental factor could not be ruled out. The 87-base-pair reads could not distinguish some IMGT-functional V segments, including TRBV6-2 and TRBV6-3, so those segments were excluded. Because HLA typing was missing for some donors at each locus, association tests included only the typed subset. CMV serostatus was the only immune exposure information available for the cohort. According to a later genetic analysis, donors in an Asian-associated ancestry cluster had fewer N-insertions in productive TCRs than the roughly 700-donor mean. In an earlier analysis of over 550 of the donors, most TCR beta V segments were observed in productive rearrangements about 87% or about 30% of the time, broadly matching IMGT annotations. A further reported finding was that TCR beta sequences accurately predicted the HLA-A and HLA-B alleles for most subjects in the first cohort. The authors suggested that the approach could potentially be generalized to other disease states and immunological phenotypes. The cohort was sequenced for TCR beta chains only, and without alpha or paired-chain data the features that could be detected were limited. Compared with equally common non-associated chains, HLA-associated TCR beta chains in a later analysis were more clonally expanded and had lower generation probabilities. According to a later analysis, TCR association rates differed among HLA loci, with DRB1 alleles showing the most associated TCRs and HLA-C alleles showing the fewest. According to a later analysis, parvovirus B19, influenza, CMV and Epstein-Barr virus appeared linked to several top co-occurrence clusters.

In total, about 650 healthy bone marrow donors made up the cohort. At the time of sampling, all cohort members were nominally healthy, though unrecorded immune exposures were likely present. The donor tested CMV seronegative and was one of the 352 seronegative cohort members. A peripheral blood sample was provided by each donor, and peripheral blood mononuclear cells were used for TCR beta sequencing. The Qiagen DNeasy Blood Extraction Kit was used to extract genomic DNA from the blood cell samples. CDR1 SEHNR and CDR2 FQNEAQ were looked up in the germline V gene (reference sequence). V is trimmed back by 5 bases and J by 7 bases, and the junction contains 10 bases that no gene match accounts for. The CDR3, cysteine through phenylalanine, is 15 amino acids long. Only CDR3 DNA remains: 45 bases, in frame from the first base. The library was produced with the immunoSEQ multiplex PCR assay. For the multiplex PCR, a mixture combining 60 forward primers for TCR Vbeta segments and 13 reverse primers for TCR Jbeta segments was used. A multiplex PCR assay on genomic DNA amplified the CDR3 region of rearranged TCR beta genes. The amplified TCR beta libraries were sequenced on the Illumina HiSeq System as 87-base-pair reads. The original methods were these. A later analysis counted about 80 million unique TCR beta chains across the 650 to 800 repertoires, and some 11 million of these chains were shared by at least two donors. To remove PCR and sequencing errors, raw reads were error-corrected and collapsed into unique sequences using a nearest-neighbor algorithm that merged closely related sequences. To assign V, D and J gene segments, CDR3 sequences were aligned to IMGT reference sequences. For a sequence to be retained, a match of at least six nucleotides was required to both a V gene segment and a J gene segment. Rearrangements were called productive when the CDR3 lacked stop codons and stayed in frame with V and J; all others were non-productive. CDR3 was defined by IMGT convention, running from the second conserved V-encoded cysteine to the conserved J-encoded phenylalanine. The earlier analysis of 500 to 600 of the donors excluded sequences that lacked an unambiguous match to a single V gene segment. In an earlier analysis of several hundred of the donors, V segments were called functional above 56.7% productive rearrangements and were called segregating when the between-donor standard deviation exceeded 5%. To diagnose cytomegalovirus status from the catalog of TCR beta chain sequences, a statistical classification framework was built. In a later analysis, V and J genes were assigned by comparing TCR nucleotide sequences against IMGT/GENE-DB human TR gene sequences. A later analysis assigned CDR3 sequences and most-parsimonious VDJ recombination scenarios with the TCRdist pipeline. In a later analysis, each TCR beta chain was defined by its CDR3 amino acid sequence together with its V-gene family, and reads lacking a unique V-gene family were excluded. As a way to deal with suspected cross-contamination and a sequencing artifact, a later analysis dropped approximately 570 nucleotide sequences that were highly shared and had low generation probability. For each public chain, a later analysis derived a clonal expansion index from normalized ranks of inferred template counts within each repertoire. In a later analysis, generation probabilities were computed with a VDJ recombination model fitted to out-of-frame rearrangements, and the resulting probabilities were checked against IGoR. A later analysis scored TCR-TCR, TCR-HLA and TCR-CMV co-occurrence with hypergeometric tests, applying a repertoire-size bias correction to TCR pairs. False discovery rates were estimated in a later analysis by permuting HLA or CMV assignments 20 times. In a later analysis, co-occurring TCRs were grouped with DBSCAN, and TCRdist sequence similarity was added when clustering was performed within HLA-allele-positive subsets. Repertoires with fewer than 30,000 or more than 120,000 public chains were left out of co-occurrence clustering, as were five repertoires with anomalous nucleotide sharing. TCRdb took this table from immuneACCESS and kept in-frame rearrangements with V and J called. Such tables lack part of the clones; where checked against another copy, unresolved V genes explain under half of the gap, and the rest is unexplained. That table gives V, J and clone size, and the DNA gave D and trimming. This sample has approximately 140,000 clones in its table, and approximately 80% of those were observed once. 4.5% to 6% of the sample belongs to the ten largest clones.

With respect to this clone: Its antigen is not yet known. No base quality information exists; no much larger clone differs at one position.

This sequence originates from a woman aged 45-65 years in good health and CMV-seronegative. Sequencing was carried out using PBMCs. Recombination joined TRBV7-9 with TRBJ1-4; TRBD1 matches 7 bases in the middle. The DNA is TGTGCCAGCAGCCACTCCGGGACAGAGGGTGAAAAACTGTTTTTT. This gives the protein CASSHSGTEGEKLFF.